This T cell receptor beta chain was found in a study of T cell repertoires in cytomegalovirus infection. Whole-study context: Well-studied HLA-B-restricted epitopes and recently identified HLA-C-restricted epitopes of CMV were both used in the study. CMV infection plus the matching HLA type was flagged by public TCR beta signatures. Study observations and caveats: Totalled public TCR beta family frequency picked out people who carried CMV plus the relevant HLA. There were HLA-C-restricted CMV-specific TCR beta clonotypes dominating the ex vivo response.

The sample holds a few counts of this clonotype. Its antigen is as yet unknown. One entry per CDR3 protein, called by TCRdb with MiXCR from the reads. This table holds about 55,000 distinct CDR3 sequences, 20% found once. This receptor was identified in a human donor in good health (CMV status not recorded). Some clones in this sample may be carry-over from other donors' samples. The sequences come from CD8+ T cells from cultured PBMCs, collected from culture after CMV antigen stimulation.

In nucleotides, the CDR3 is TGTGCCAGCAGTGCCGGTCGCACTGAAGCTTTCTTT. Its protein is CASSAGRTEAFF. The gene calls are TRBV6-5 and TRBJ1-1; D not certain. The germline V gene encodes CDR1 MNHEY and CDR2 SVGAGI. CDR3 size: 12 residues. Trimming cost V 5 bases and J 4 bases, with 8 bases left between them.